The clone carrying this T cell receptor (beta chain) was seen a handful of times. Its specificity is not known. This specimen belongs to a study of vaccination and CD4 T cells after COVID-19. The germline gives CDR1 ENHRY, CDR2 SYGVKD. The V segment lost 4 bases and the J segment 8 bases; nucleotides outside the gene matches: 8. This CDR3 has 14 amino acids. An Oncomine TCR Beta short-read assay was used to sequence the DNA from cultured CD4+ T cells. Each CDR3 protein gets one entry after TCRdb re-called the PCR reads with MiXCR. The sample consists of approximately 10,000 distinct CDR3 sequences, around 60% of them appearing once. The sample's treatment: roughly 10-day PBMC culture with coronavirus spike peptide pools or control peptides (ViraFEST assay). ViraFEST grew antigen-specific T cells using peptide pools, then sequenced TCRs.

V usage is TRBV10-3 and J usage is TRBJ1-2, with 9 bases that match TRBD1. The TCR originated in a human donor who had recovered from COVID-19. Sequencing was done on a sample of CD4+ T cells from blood, cultured in vitro. The CDR3 DNA sequence: TGTGCCATCAGTGCCGGACAGGGGAGAGTCGGCTACACCTTC. It yields the protein CAISAGQGRVGYTF.